This TCR beta chain was observed in a study of blood T cells in healthy people across ages. Study-level findings and limits: Age brought a roughly linear fall in TCR beta diversity measured per million T cells. Unknown CMV status may confound age-related changes in expanded clones.

A word on this clonotype: The antigen remains undetermined.

The authors ran a second PCR of roughly 6 to 12 cycles using a sample-barcoded 5' primer and a J-beta primer mix. TCRdb used MiXCR to reprocess the 5' RACE reads, holding one entry per CDR3 protein. The sample has 1.5 million or so distinct CDR3 sequences; 35% to 45% are singletons. There are 14 residues in the CDR3. Per germline, CDR1 DFQATT and CDR2 SNEGSKA (reference sequence). The V gene lost 6 bases and the J gene lost 3 bases, with 15 bases spanning the gap. The V call is TRBV20-1, the J call TRBJ1-5; D gene uncertain. The source of this sequence is a woman in her late teens or twenties in good health. The sequencing sample was made of blood. CDR3 nucleotide sequence: TGCAGTGCCGACCGGGCCCACCTCAATCAGCCCCAGCATTTT. Protein product: CSADRAHLNQPQHF.